The clone carrying this T cell receptor beta chain was seen more than once but under ten times. What it binds is unknown. The data were taken from a study of cytomegalovirus exposure and HLA in healthy donors. Germline V lookup: CDR1 LNHDA, CDR2 SQIVND (reference sequence). V shed 4 bases and J 1 base; nucleotides not matched to a gene: 4. CDR3 length equals 15 residues. PCR employed 60 Vbeta and 13 Jbeta primers. Source study methods: There were about 80 million unique TCR beta chains by a later count, and about 12 million of them were shared. The table came from immunoSEQ multiplex PCR; TCRdb's copy has only in-frame clones and leaves some out. Clone size and V and J calls were adopted from that table, with D and trimming inferred from the DNA. The sample lists 60,000 to 70,000 clones, more than 60% occurring once. Points from the study as a whole: Later analysis showed most CMV-associated TCR beta chains appearing HLA-restricted.

The chain is built from TRBV19 and TRBJ1-1; 9 nucleotides agree with TRBD1. The specimen sequenced was PBMCs. The clonotype originates from a male donor in good health and CMV-seropositive. The CDR3 DNA reads TGTGCCAGTAGTAGGACGGGACAGGGGAACACTGAAGCTTTCTTT. Protein product: CASSRTGQGNTEAFF.